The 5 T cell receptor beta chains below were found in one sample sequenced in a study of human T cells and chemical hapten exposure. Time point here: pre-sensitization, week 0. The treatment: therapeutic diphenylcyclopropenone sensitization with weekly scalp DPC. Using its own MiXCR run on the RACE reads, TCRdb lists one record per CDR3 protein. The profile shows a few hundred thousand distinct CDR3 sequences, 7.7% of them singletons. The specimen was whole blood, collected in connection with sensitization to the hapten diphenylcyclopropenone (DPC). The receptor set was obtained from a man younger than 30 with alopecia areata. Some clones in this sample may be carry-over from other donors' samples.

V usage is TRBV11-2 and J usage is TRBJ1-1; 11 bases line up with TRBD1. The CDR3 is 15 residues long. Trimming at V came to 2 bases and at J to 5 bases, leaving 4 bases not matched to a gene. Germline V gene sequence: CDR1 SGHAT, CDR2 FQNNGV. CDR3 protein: CASSLPGTGGTEAFF. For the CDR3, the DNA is TGTGCCAGCAGCTTACCAGGGACAGGGGGTACTGAAGCTTTCTTT.

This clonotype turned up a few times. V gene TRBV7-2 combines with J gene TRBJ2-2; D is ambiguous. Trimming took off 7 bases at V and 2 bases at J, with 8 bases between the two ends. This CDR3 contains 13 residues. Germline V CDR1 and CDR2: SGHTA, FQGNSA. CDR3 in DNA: TGTGCCAGCACTGAGAAAAACACCGGGGAGCTGTTTTTT. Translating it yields CASTEKNTGELFF.

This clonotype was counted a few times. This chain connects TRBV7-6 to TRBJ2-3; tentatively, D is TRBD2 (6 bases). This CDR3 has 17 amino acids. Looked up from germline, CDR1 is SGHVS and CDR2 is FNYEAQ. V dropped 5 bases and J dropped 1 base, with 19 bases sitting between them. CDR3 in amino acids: CASSPRSGTFRTDTQYF. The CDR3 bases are TGTGCCAGCAGCCCCCGTTCAGGGACTTTTCGCACAGATACGCAGTATTTT.

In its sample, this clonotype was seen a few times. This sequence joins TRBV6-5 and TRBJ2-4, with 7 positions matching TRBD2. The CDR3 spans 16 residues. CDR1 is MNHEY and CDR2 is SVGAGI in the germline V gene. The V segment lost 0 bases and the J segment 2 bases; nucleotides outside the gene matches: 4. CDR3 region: CASSYSIGTTKNIQYF. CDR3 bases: TGTGCCAGCAGTTACTCGATAGGGACTACCAAAAACATTCAGTACTTC.

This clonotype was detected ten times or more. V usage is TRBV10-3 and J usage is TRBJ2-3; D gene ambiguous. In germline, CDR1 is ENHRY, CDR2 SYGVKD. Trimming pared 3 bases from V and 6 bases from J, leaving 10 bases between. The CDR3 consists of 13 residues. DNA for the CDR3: TGTGCCATCAGTGAAGGCCTCGATGATACGCAGTATTTT. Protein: CAISEGLDDTQYF.